This T cell receptor (beta chain) was sequenced in a study of blood T cell repertoires in COVID-19. Authors' analysis steps: Nucleated cell counts were estimated from reference gene primer amplification. Only in-frame clones appear in the TCRdb table, and some are missing; sequencing was by immunoSEQ multiplex PCR. V and J calls and clone size are those listed in that table; D and trimming were worked out from the DNA. Here the sample spans 300,000 to 400,000 clones, around 84% being singletons. The ends lost 6 bases at V and 2 bases at J; junction bases unmatched: 5. This CDR3 has 15 residues. CDR1 and CDR2 from the germline V gene are LNHDA and SQIVND (reference sequence).

Sequencing used PBMCs or T cells enriched from blood (not recorded which). The TCR originated in a woman in her thirties who had been exposed to COVID-19. The chain is built from TRBV19 and TRBJ2-2; 8 nucleotides match TRBD1. The CDR3 DNA reads as TGTGCCAGTAGGATGACAGGGGCCAACACCGGGGAGCTGTTTTTT. Translating it yields CASRMTGANTGELFF.